Each of the 19 T cell receptor beta chains below was sequenced from the same sample in a study of cytomegalovirus exposure and HLA in healthy donors. PCR used 60 Vbeta primers and 13 Jbeta primers. This table comes from immunoSEQ multiplex PCR, and its TCRdb copy is limited to in-frame clones, with some not included. The table shows 90,000 to 120,000 clones, with 65% to 85% occurring only once. Sequencing used PBMCs. These receptors all stem from a young man in good health and CMV-seronegative.

This clone was detected once. The rearrangement uses TRBV6-5 and TRBJ1-4; 7 positions agree with TRBD1. Per germline, CDR1 MNHEY and CDR2 SVGAGI. This CDR3 has 13 residues. The V segment lost 1 base and the J segment 8 bases; nucleotides outside the gene matches: 1. The CDR3 sequence is CASSYWTGEKLFF. The CDR3 DNA follows: TGTGCCAGCAGTTACTGGACAGGAGAAAAACTGTTTTTT.

The chain has TRBV10-1 and TRBJ2-2; no reliable D call. Looked up from germline, CDR1 is WNHNN and CDR2 is SYGVQD (reference sequence). V shed 0 bases and J shed 6 bases, with 8 bases lying between them. CDR3 length equals 14 residues. In nucleotides, the CDR3 is TGCGCCAGCAGTGAGTCGGTAGAATCCGGGGAGCTGTTTTTT. Residues: CASSESVESGELFF.

The chain uses TRBV6-5 and TRBJ2-7; 9 positions match TRBD2. V was pared by 10 bases and J by 2 bases, with 9 bases of the junction left unmatched. CDR1 is MNHEY and CDR2 is SVGAGI in the germline V gene. The CDR3 totals 14 residues. The CDR3 DNA reads TGTGCCACTCAACTAGCGGGCGGGACCTACGAGCAGTACTTC. Protein sequence: CATQLAGGTYEQYF.

Remarks on this clone: Sequence at one end of the junction differs from germline and may be a read error. The chain employs TRBV4-2 and TRBJ2-3; 9 positions match TRBD2. CDR1 is LGHNA, CDR2 YNFKEQ, per germline. This CDR3 region has 17 residues. The CDR3 loop reads CASTQETSGLSTDTQYF. In nucleotides, the CDR3 is TGTGCCAGCACCCAAGAGACTAGCGGATTGAGCACAGATACGCAGTATTTT.

The chain combines TRBV18 with TRBJ2-7; 7 bases are shared with TRBD1. The CDR3 is 15 residues long. Trimming removed 3 bases from V and 2 bases from J; junction bases left unmatched: 7. CDR1 and CDR2 (germline): KGHSH, LQKENI. The CDR3, as DNA: TGTGCCAGCTCACCGGTACAGGGGTCTCCCTACGAGCAGTACTTC. The encoded protein is CASSPVQGSPYEQYF.

V is TRBV5-1 and J is TRBJ2-7; D is unresolved. Trimming removed 4 bases from V and 6 bases from J, with 14 bases in between. The CDR3 runs to 13 residues. Germline CDR1 and CDR2: SGHRS and YFSETQ. CDR3 protein: CASSKRPGSEQYF. In nucleotides, the CDR3 is TGCGCCAGCAGCAAAAGGCCGGGTTCCGAGCAGTACTTC.

This rearrangement joins TRBV7-2 to TRBJ1-4, with D maybe TRBD1 (6 bases). V was shortened by 6 bases and J by 8 bases, with 19 bases between the two germline ends. Looked up from germline, CDR1 is SGHTA and CDR2 is FQGNSA. The CDR3 totals 15 residues. The CDR3 spells CASRQSRGGYEKLFF. The CDR3 DNA follows: TGTGCCAGCAGACAATCCAGGGGTGGCTACGAAAAACTGTTTTTT.

This clone was observed a single time. The chain employs TRBV6-5 and TRBJ2-1; 13 bases map to TRBD2. This CDR3 is built from 16 residues. Germline V gene sequence: CDR1 MNHEY, CDR2 SVGAGI. V lost 4 bases to trimming and J lost 10 bases; unmatched junction nucleotides: 10. The CDR3 bases are TGTGCCAGCAGTTCCAAGATACTAGCGGGGGGGGACGAGCAGTTCTTC. The encoded protein is CASSSKILAGGDEQFF.

V gene TRBV6-1 combines with J gene TRBJ1-1, with no clear D. The ends were cut back, 4 bases at V and 1 base at J, with 7 bases in the middle. The CDR3 has 13 residues. Germline values: CDR1 MNHNS, CDR2 SASEGT. The CDR3 DNA is TGTGCCAGCAGTGTGTCACAGAACACTGAAGCTTTCTTT. Its protein is CASSVSQNTEAFF.

This clone was detected only once. The CDR3 loop is CAWSVEGSPLHF. CDR3 in DNA: TGTGCCTGGAGTGTTGAGGGTTCACCCCTCCACTTT. The chain combines TRBV30 with TRBJ1-6, with D unresolved. Looked up from germline, CDR1 is GTSNPN and CDR2 is SVGIG (reference sequence). Trimming removed 0 bases from V and 9 bases from J, with 6 bases in between. The CDR3 sequence is 12 residues long.

The chain carries TRBV28 and TRBJ2-7; 11 positions match TRBD1. J gave up 3 bases and V 6 bases, and 7 bases lay outside the gene matches. The CDR3 length is 15 residues. The germline gives CDR1 MDHEN, CDR2 SYDVKM. The chain's CDR3 is CASSLGGQGGYEQYF. CDR3 coding DNA: TGTGCCAGCAGCCTCGGGGGACAGGGGGGCTACGAGCAGTACTTC.

The rearrangement joins TRBV5-1 to TRBJ2-3; D is uncertain. The germline V and J ends were trimmed by 2 bases and 0 bases, with 13 bases remaining between them. The CDR3 sequence is 16 residues long. The germline V gene encodes CDR1 SGHRS and CDR2 YFSETQ. The CDR3 sequence is CASSFGPSSSTDTQYF. For the CDR3, the DNA is TGCGCCAGCAGCTTCGGTCCGTCGTCTAGCACAGATACGCAGTATTTT.

The chain combines TRBV6-1 with TRBJ2-7, with 10 bases matching TRBD2. With 6 bases clipped from V and 6 bases from J, the junction kept 11 bases outside the gene matches. CDR1 and CDR2 from the germline V gene are MNHNS and SASEGT. CDR3 size: 15 residues. The CDR3 spells CASRSGGSGRSEQYF. The CDR3 nucleotides read TGTGCCAGCAGGAGTGGAGGTAGCGGGAGGAGCGAGCAGTACTTC.

V and J are TRBV10-3 and TRBJ1-1; 11 nucleotides align to TRBD1. V shed 10 bases, J shed 5 bases, and the junction held 6 bases outside the gene matches. The CDR3 is 13 amino acids. Germline V CDR1 and CDR2: ENHRY, SYGVKD. The CDR3 sequence: CATRGQGGTEAFF. As DNA, the CDR3 is TGTGCCACCCGGGGACAGGGGGGGACTGAAGCTTTCTTT.

This chain connects TRBV27 to TRBJ1-5; D remains unclear. This CDR3 comprises 14 residues. The germline gives CDR1 MNHEY, CDR2 SMNVEV (reference sequence). Trimming took off 2 bases at V and 8 bases at J, with 13 bases between the two ends. CDR3 loop: CASSLVRAVEPQHF. Here the CDR3 DNA reads TGTGCCAGCAGTTTAGTGAGGGCCGTAGAGCCCCAGCATTTT.

This clone is medium-sized. This chain links TRBV10-3 with TRBJ1-4; no clear D gene. This CDR3 spans 15 amino acids. Germline values: CDR1 ENHRY, CDR2 SYGVKD. V lost 10 bases and J lost 0, with 15 bases in between. The CDR3 sequence: CATRPGPATNEKLFF. The CDR3 DNA is TGTGCCACCAGGCCAGGCCCTGCAACTAATGAAAAACTGTTTTTT.

The chain carries TRBV7-8 and TRBJ1-5, with D uncertain. CDR1 is SGHVS and CDR2 is FQNEAQ in the germline V gene. The V end was cut by 1 base, the J end by 0 bases, with 10 bases between. There are 16 residues in the CDR3. The CDR3, as DNA: TGTGCCAGCAGCTTAGTTCGTGGAGCTAGCAATCAGCCCCAGCATTTT. Translating gives CASSLVRGASNQPQHF. The entire variable domain, with the rest obtained from reference TRBV7-8 and TRBJ1-5, is as follows: GAGVSQSPRYKVAKRGQDVALRCDPISGHVSLFWYQQALGQGPEFLTYFQNEAQLDKSGLPSDRFFAERPEGSVSTLKIQRTQQEDSAVYLCASSLVRGASNQPQHFGDGTRLSIL.

The V and J genes are TRBV6-6 and TRBJ1-5; 9 bases agree with TRBD1. CDR3 size: 15 residues. The ends lost 6 bases at V and 2 bases at J; junction bases unmatched: 5. CDR1 MNHNY and CDR2 SVGAGI come from the germline V gene (reference sequence). The CDR3 reads CASSLTGGGNQPQHF. The CDR3 DNA is TGTGCCAGCAGCTTAACAGGGGGCGGCAATCAGCCCCAGCATTTT.

The chain employs TRBV6-5 and TRBJ2-7, with D perhaps TRBD2 (5 bases). This CDR3 is built from 12 residues. The germline gives CDR1 MNHEY, CDR2 SVGAGI. V lost 3 bases, J lost 7 bases, and 10 bases lay in between. The CDR3 loop reads CASSYLSGEQYF. DNA of the CDR3: TGTGCCAGCAGTTATTTATCGGGGGAGCAGTACTTC.